A selection of T cell receptor beta chains follows, all from one sample in a study of cytomegalovirus exposure and HLA in healthy donors. Sequencing was performed with immunoSEQ multiplex PCR; in TCRdb, only in-frame clones are kept and a portion is missing. This sample yields approximately 110,000 clones, of which 76% are seen a single time; 1.9% belongs to the top ten. The sample comprised PBMCs. These receptors all stem from a man in his forties or fifties in good health and CMV-seronegative. Each CDR3 is given with its conserved first and last residue. The D gene is left open where the match is weak. The listing skips clone size in some rows; elsewhere it reads once, few, many or a size class.

D gene: .
J gene: TRBJ1-5
V gene: TRBV18
clone size: .
CDR3 protein: CASSRGFDQPQHF
CDR3 DNA: TGTGCCAGCTCTCGAGGGTTCGATCAGCCCCAGCATTTT

D gene: .
J gene: TRBJ1-5
V gene: TRBV19
clone size: .
CDR3 protein: CASAQDNLRQSAQHF
CDR3 DNA: TGTGCCAGTGCCCAGGACAATCTAAGACAATCAGCCCAGCATTTT

D gene: TRBD2
J gene: TRBJ2-1
V gene: TRBV4-3
clone size: .
CDR3 protein: CASSRSGTRNEQFF
CDR3 DNA: TGCGCCAGCAGCCGCTCCGGGACTAGAAATGAGCAGTTCTTC

D gene: TRBD2
J gene: TRBJ2-5
V gene: TRBV4-2
clone size: .
CDR3 protein: CASSQEAGGGLETQYF
CDR3 DNA: TGTGCCAGCAGCCAAGAGGCGGGGGGCGGTCTGGAGACCCAGTACTTC

D gene: .
J gene: TRBJ1-2
V gene: TRBV5-4
clone size: few
CDR3 protein: CASSLWEGGMGNGYTF
CDR3 DNA: TGTGCCAGCAGCTTGTGGGAGGGGGGTATGGGGAATGGCTACACCTTC

D gene: .
J gene: TRBJ2-2
V gene: TRBV11-3
clone size: few
CDR3 protein: CASSLADTGELFF
CDR3 DNA: TGTGCCAGCAGCTTAGCAGACACCGGGGAGCTGTTTTTT

D gene: .
J gene: TRBJ1-1
V gene: TRBV5-3
clone size: few
CDR3 protein: CARSYPQGGTEAFF
CDR3 DNA: TGTGCCAGAAGTTATCCCCAGGGAGGGACTGAAGCTTTCTTT

D gene: .
J gene: TRBJ1-1
V gene: TRBV27
clone size: .
CDR3 protein: CASSLQGRTNTEAFF
CDR3 DNA: TGTGCCAGCAGTTTACAGGGTAGGACGAACACTGAAGCTTTCTTT

D gene: TRBD1
J gene: TRBJ2-5
V gene: TRBV9
clone size: .
CDR3 protein: CASSVTGGLETQYF
CDR3 DNA: TGTGCCAGCAGCGTAACAGGGGGGTTGGAGACCCAGTACTTC

D gene: .
J gene: TRBJ2-7
V gene: TRBV18
clone size: few
CDR3 protein: CASSTPPGNAYEQYF
CDR3 DNA: TGTGCCAGCTCAACCCCACCGGGAAACGCCTACGAGCAGTACTTC

D gene: .
J gene: TRBJ1-3
V gene: TRBV4-2
clone size: .
CDR3 protein: CASSHVPTGLRNTIYF
CDR3 DNA: TGTGCCAGCAGCCATGTCCCGACAGGACTGAGAAACACCATATATTTT

D gene: .
J gene: TRBJ1-2
V gene: TRBV9
clone size: once
CDR3 protein: CASSVVQGGYGYTF
CDR3 DNA: TGTGCCAGCAGCGTAGTTCAGGGTGGCTATGGCTACACCTTC

D gene: TRBD2
J gene: TRBJ2-3
V gene: TRBV5-4
clone size: .
CDR3 protein: CASSLSGGAADTQYF
CDR3 DNA: TGTGCCAGCAGCTTAAGCGGGGGGGCCGCAGATACGCAGTATTTT

D gene: TRBD2
J gene: TRBJ2-3
V gene: TRBV5-1
clone size: .
CDR3 protein: CASRLASGGSADTQYF
CDR3 DNA: TGCGCCAGCAGGTTGGCTAGCGGGGGGAGTGCAGATACGCAGTATTTT

D gene: .
J gene: TRBJ2-6
V gene: TRBV9
clone size: once
CDR3 protein: CASSFAGVGANVLTF
CDR3 DNA: TGTGCCAGCAGCTTCGCAGGGGTCGGGGCCAACGTCCTGACTTTC

D gene: .
J gene: TRBJ2-7
V gene: TRBV5-6
clone size: .
CDR3 protein: CASMGLGSEQYF
CDR3 DNA: TGTGCCAGTATGGGTTTGGGGAGCGAGCAGTACTTC

D gene: TRBD1
J gene: TRBJ1-2
V gene: TRBV4-1
clone size: .
CDR3 protein: CASSWDSYGYTF
CDR3 DNA: TGCGCCAGCAGCTGGGACAGCTATGGCTACACCTTC